This T cell receptor beta chain was captured by sequencing in a study of blood T cell repertoires in COVID-19. Original methodology: Cell counts per sample came from amplifying reference gene primers. Profiled with immunoSEQ multiplex PCR; TCRdb holds only in-frame clones, not every one. That table is the source of V, J and clone size, and D and trimming were worked out from the DNA. The data show roughly 160,000 clones, with around 84% seen just once and about 0.6% held by the top ten. The CDR3 covers 14 residues. V dropped 2 bases and J dropped 0 bases, with 7 bases sitting between them. Germline V gene sequence: CDR1 KGHSH, CDR2 LQKENI.

The sequence came from a man in his sixties with COVID-19, enrolled during active disease. V is TRBV18 and J is TRBJ1-1, with no clear D. Sequenced material: peripheral blood. The CDR3 bases are TGTGCCAGCTCACCAAACAGACTGAACACTGAAGCTTTCTTT. Protein: CASSPNRLNTEAFF.